The rows below give T cell receptor beta chains drawn from one sample of a study of control samples from healthy donors and cancer patients. Clones were read by immunoSEQ multiplex PCR, and TCRdb kept only the in-frame ones, dropping some. The sample records about 120,000 clones, around 90% being singletons. Source material: blood. All receptors come from a man aged 40-50 years in good health. The CDR3 runs from the conserved cysteine through the conserved F or W. D genes are given only for firm matches. Not all rows give a size; the values are once, few, many and, for expanded clones, a class.

J	D	V	size	DNA	CDR3
TRBJ2-2	.	TRBV9	.	TGTGCCAGCAGCGTAGAAGCTAAGAACACCGGGGAGCTGTTTTTT	CASSVEAKNTGELFF
TRBJ2-5	.	TRBV18	.	TGTGCCAGCTCCAATGGGGCACAAGAGACCCAGTACTTC	CASSNGAQETQYF
TRBJ2-3	TRBD1	TRBV11-2	.	TGTGCCAGCAGCTTGGACAGGGGGCTGACAGATACGCAGTATTTT	CASSLDRGLTDTQYF
TRBJ1-2	TRBD1	TRBV19	.	TGTGCCAGTAGTACCGACAGGGGTGGCTATGGCTACACCTTC	CASSTDRGGYGYTF
TRBJ2-2	.	TRBV9	.	TGTGCCAGCAGCGTAGATAACCCGGACACCGGGGAGCTGTTTTTT	CASSVDNPDTGELFF
TRBJ2-4	TRBD2	TRBV5-4	once	TGTGCCAGCAGCTTGGCCCGGACTAGCGGGGGAGAAAACATTCAGTACTTC	CASSLARTSGGENIQYF
TRBJ1-1	.	TRBV6-5	.	TGTGCCAGCAGTTTGGGGGGGACAGCTTTCTTT	CASSLGGTAFF
TRBJ2-7	.	TRBV10-1	.	TGCGCCAGCAGTGAGTCGCTTAGTTTGGGGGGGGGCAGGTACGAGCAGTACTTC	CASSESLSLGGGRYEQYF
TRBJ1-1	TRBD1	TRBV3-1/TRBV3-2	.	TGTGCCAGCAGCCGACAAACAGGGGGTAAGTTTTCGACTGAAGCTTTCTTT	CASSRQTGGKFSTEAFF
TRBJ2-5	TRBD2	TRBV4-1	.	TGCGCCAGCAGCCAAGAAGGGACTAGCTCGGAGACCCAGTACTTC	CASSQEGTSSETQYF
TRBJ2-7	.	TRBV21-1	.	TGTGCCAGCAGCAACTACGAGCAGTACTTC	CASSNYEQYF
TRBJ2-6	TRBD2	TRBV28	.	TGTGCCCGCAGCCTGGATTGGGATCGCGGGGGGGCAGGGGGGGCCAACGTCCTGACTTTC	CARSLDWDRGGAGGANVLTF
TRBJ2-2	TRBD2	TRBV9	.	TGTGCCAGCAGCCCCCGGATGCGGGGGGCCACCCCCGGGGAGCTGTTTTTT	CASSPRMRGATPGELFF
TRBJ2-3	.	TRBV2	.	TGTGCCAGCAGTGACCCCCCGGGGCCTACGCAGTATTTT	CASSDPPGPTQYF
TRBJ1-3	TRBD1	TRBV11-2	once	TGTGCCAGCAGCTTAGATAGGACAGGTGCTGGAAACACCATATATTTT	CASSLDRTGAGNTIYF